This TCR beta chain emerged from a study of blood T cell repertoires in COVID-19 (dated by TCRdb to between 2020 and 2021). About the full investigation: Collaborator samples came from the United States, Italy and Spain and covered acute and convalescent phases of COVID-19. The repertoires were made available in a free public database intended to serve as a resource for research on the immune response to SARS-CoV-2. Deeply sampled blood TCRbeta repertoires from subjects exposed to, actively infected with, or recovered from COVID-19 were included in the dataset. Where available, HLA class I and class II types were taken from metadata supplied by the sample provider and were not determined by assay-based typing. The material from the prospective study consisted of cDNA or gDNA derived from T cells, B-cell-depleted T cells, or PBMCs. Sample metadata almost always included a de-identified subject ID, COVID-19 status, age in years and sex. The samples were drawn from the first 160 participants of the ongoing ImmuneRACE study and from roughly 1,300 subjects provided by 6 global collaborators.

Enrolling through a virtual design, the prospective study's participants ranged in age from roughly 18 to 90 years and lived across roughly 24 United States geographic areas. In the prospective study, participants were assigned to cohorts based on the clinical history participants reported in a screening survey and a study questionnaire. ImmuneRACE Cohort 3 recovered participants were defined by two consecutive negative NP/OP PCR tests, healthcare professional clearance, or symptom resolution. In the prospective study, whole blood, serum and a nasopharyngeal or oropharyngeal swab were collected from each participant by mobile phlebotomists. Additional blood draws and questionnaires over an approximately 2-month period could optionally be provided by prospective study participants. Prospective study blood samples were shipped either frozen or at room temperature before DNA extraction. This clone was observed a few times. Its antigen is currently not known. Per-base qualities were not stored, and no clone one base away is much larger.

TCRbeta CDR3 regions were amplified from genomic DNA using the immunoSEQ Assay, a bias-controlled multiplex PCR. From the authors' description of their analysis: The number of nucleated cells in each sample was estimated by amplification of reference gene primers within the assay. Sequence reads were collapsed and filtered to measure the absolute abundance of every unique TCRbeta CDR3 rearrangement. Productive Simpson clonality was computed per sample as the square root of Simpson's diversity index over productive rearrangements. TCRdb holds this immuneACCESS table with in-frame rearrangements only. Some clones are missing; in checked studies, unresolved V genes explain under half, and the rest has no known cause. Clone size and the V and J calls come from that table; the DNA yielded D and trimming. Across this sample there are about 140,000 clones, with about 75% seen only once. Around 2.9% of the sample comes from the top ten.

Its CDR3 holds 17 amino acids, cysteine through phenylalanine. The kept DNA is CDR3 alone, 51 bases in frame from the first base. For CDR1 and CDR2, the germline V gene lists SGHRS and YFSETQ. V loses 2 bases of germline sequence and J loses 5 bases, and the interval between the two ends is 22 bases. What the work shows at the level of the full study, not this receptor alone: Clinical and demographic metadata were provided uncurated, with the amount varying by source and participant.

Sample: PBMCs or T cells enriched from blood (not recorded which). This TCR came from a woman aged 50 to 60 who had recovered from COVID-19. The rearranged segments are TRBV5-1 and TRBJ1-2; a tentative D match to TRBD1 spans 6 bases. The DNA is as follows: TGCGCCAGCAGCTTTACCCAGGGGACGAGGACGTCGTATGGCTACACCTTC. The translation is CASSFTQGTRTSYGYTF.